This T cell receptor beta chain was identified in a study of blood T cell repertoires in COVID-19. Study as a whole: COVID-19 samples from acute and convalescent phases originated in the United States, Italy and Spain. From T cells, B-cell-depleted T cells, or PBMCs came the material, which was cDNA or gDNA.

As processed by the authors: Estimation of nucleated cell counts was performed using reference gene primer amplification. Clones were sequenced by immunoSEQ multiplex PCR, and TCRdb holds only the in-frame ones, with some missing. From that table come the V and J calls and clone size; the DNA was used to work out D and trimming. The data contain a few hundred thousand clones, 87% of them seen just once; the ten biggest clones take up about 2.5%. CDR3 length equals 15 residues. V dropped 3 bases and J dropped 10; count of bases not matched to a gene: 8. Germline CDR1 and CDR2: MNHEY and SMNVEV (reference sequence).

The sample comprised peripheral blood. The J gene is TRBJ2-1, the V gene TRBV27; 11 bases align to TRBD1. The clonotype comes from a woman in her forties or fifties with acute or convalescent COVID-19. The CDR3 here is CASSFVGQGVREQFF. For the CDR3, the DNA is TGTGCCAGCAGTTTTGTGGGACAGGGGGTTCGGGAGCAGTTCTTC.